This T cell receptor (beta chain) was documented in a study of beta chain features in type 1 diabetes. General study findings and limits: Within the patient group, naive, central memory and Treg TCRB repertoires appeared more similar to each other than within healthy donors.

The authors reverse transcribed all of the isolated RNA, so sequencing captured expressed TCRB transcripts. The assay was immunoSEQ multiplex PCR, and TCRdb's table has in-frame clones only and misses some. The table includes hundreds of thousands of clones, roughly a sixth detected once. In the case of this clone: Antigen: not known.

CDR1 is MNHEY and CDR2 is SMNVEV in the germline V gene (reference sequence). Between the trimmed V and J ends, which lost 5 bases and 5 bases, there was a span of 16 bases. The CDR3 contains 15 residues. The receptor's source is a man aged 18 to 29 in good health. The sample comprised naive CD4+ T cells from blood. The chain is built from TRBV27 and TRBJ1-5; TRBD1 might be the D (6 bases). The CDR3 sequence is CASSPYRDQDQPQHF. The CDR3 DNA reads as TGTGCCAGCAGTCCCTACAGGGACCAGGATCAGCCCCAGCATTTT.